The clone carrying this TCR beta chain has a single count. Original handling: By means of reference gene primer amplification, nucleated cell counts were estimated. The repertoire was sequenced with immunoSEQ multiplex PCR; TCRdb's copy has only in-frame clones and lacks some. V, J and clone size were drawn from that table, and D and trimming were deduced from the DNA. The sample lists hundreds of thousands of clones; about 91% were seen once. CDR3 size: 14 residues. Germline V lookup: CDR1 SGHRS, CDR2 YFSETQ. V lost 7 bases to trimming and J lost 1 base; unmatched junction nucleotides: 7. This entry belongs to a study of blood T cell repertoires in COVID-19. Study at large: The origin of the acute and convalescent COVID-19 samples was the United States, Italy and Spain. PBMCs, B-cell-depleted T cells, or T cells were the source of the cDNA or gDNA that made up the material.

The chain joins TRBV5-1 to TRBJ2-7; 8 bases map to TRBD1. The TCR comes from a woman in her twenties or thirties who had recovered from COVID-19. Sequenced material: peripheral blood. The CDR3 region is CASRGQGSSYEQYF. The CDR3 bases are TGCGCCAGCCGAGGACAGGGATCATCCTACGAGCAGTACTTC.